These T cell receptor beta chains were read from a single sample in a study of CD8+ T cells in alopecia areata. Data came from immunoSEQ multiplex PCR; TCRdb stores just in-frame clones and leaves some out. The sample has about 220,000 clones; about 57% are singletons. Material: CD4+ T cells sorted from blood, obtained at week 4, from a patient treated with tofacitinib. The origin of the receptors is a human donor with alopecia areata. Both conserved end residues are part of each CDR3. D genes are given only for firm matches. Expanded clones get a size class; other rows say once, few or many, or leave the size out.

clone size,J gene,D gene,V gene,CDR3 DNA,CDR3 protein
once,TRBJ2-7,-,TRBV2,TGTGCCAGCAGTACATACAGGGACGAGCAGTACTTC,CASSTYRDEQYF
-,TRBJ2-5,-,TRBV7-2,TGTGCCAGCAGCTACTCGGGGGGCCCCGGGGAGACCCAGTACTTC,CASSYSGGPGETQYF
-,TRBJ2-3,-,TRBV9,TGTGCCAGCAGCCCCCAGCTGGAAGATACGCAGTATTTT,CASSPQLEDTQYF
-,TRBJ1-1,-,TRBV30,TGTGCCTGGAGTCCCCCCGACCTGAACACTGAAGCTTTCTTT,CAWSPPDLNTEAFF
-,TRBJ1-1,-,TRBV25-1,TGTGCCAGTACGGGAGGGAACACTGAAGCTTTCTTT,CASTGGNTEAFF
-,TRBJ1-4,-,TRBV29-1,TGCAGCGTTGAAGGGCAGGCCGATGAAAAACTGTTTTTT,CSVEGQADEKLFF
-,TRBJ2-5,-,TRBV29-1,TGCAGCGGGGGGGTACCGCGAGGGGAGACCCAGTACTTC,CSGGVPRGETQYF
few,TRBJ1-4,-,TRBV19,TGTGCCAGTACCTACCGCGGGACTTCCAATGAAAAACTGTTTTTT,CASTYRGTSNEKLFF
-,TRBJ2-1,TRBD1,TRBV9,TGTGCCAGCAGCGTTGGACAGGGCGACTATAATGAGCAGTTCTTC,CASSVGQGDYNEQFF
few,TRBJ2-1,-,TRBV7-9,TGTGCCAGCAGATTGTCCGGACCCTACAATGAGCAGTTCTTC,CASRLSGPYNEQFF
few,TRBJ1-2,TRBD1,TRBV15,TGTGCCACCAGCAGGAGGGGACAGGGGGCCTCTGGCTACACCTTC,CATSRRGQGASGYTF
-,TRBJ2-3,-,TRBV7-8,TGTGCCAGCAGTCCTCTGGTAGCCCCGAGCACAGATACGCAGTATTTT,CASSPLVAPSTDTQYF
-,TRBJ2-6,-,TRBV27,TGTGCCAGCAGGGAGCAACCTGGGGCCAACGTCCTGACTTTC,CASREQPGANVLTF
once,TRBJ1-2,TRBD1,TRBV30,TGTGCCTGGAGTGACGATCCGGGACAGAAGTCTGGCTACACCTTC,CAWSDDPGQKSGYTF
-,TRBJ2-1,-,TRBV30,TGTGCCTGGAGACGAGAGTCTCGGGGAGAGGAGCAGTTCTTC,CAWRRESRGEEQFF
-,TRBJ2-3,-,TRBV19,TGTGCCAGTAGTGGTAGCACAGATACGCAGTATTTT,CASSGSTDTQYF
once,TRBJ1-5,-,TRBV6-6,TGTGCCAGCACCCAAAGGAGGGATCAGCCCCAGCATTTT,CASTQRRDQPQHF
-,TRBJ2-7,TRBD1,TRBV7-2,TGTGCCAGCAGCTTATATCCGACAGGGGTATACTTC,CASSLYPTGVYF
few,TRBJ2-3,-,TRBV19,TGTGCCAGTAGCCCCTCCACAGATACGCAGTATTTT,CASSPSTDTQYF
-,TRBJ2-5,TRBD2,TRBV29-1,TGCAGCGTTGAAGGGGCAGCGGGGGGCTCCGGGACCCAGTACTTC,CSVEGAAGGSGTQYF
-,TRBJ2-5,-,TRBV18,TGTGCCAGCTCCCAAACCGGGACCAAAGAGACCCAGTACTTC,CASSQTGTKETQYF
-,TRBJ1-2,TRBD1,TRBV29-1,TGCAGCGTTCCCGGGACAGGGAGCTTTGGCTACACCTTC,CSVPGTGSFGYTF
-,TRBJ2-1,-,TRBV9,TGTGCCAGCAGCGGAAGACGGGACTTTTTCAGCGAGCAGTTCTTC,CASSGRRDFFSEQFF
-,TRBJ2-3,-,TRBV30,TGTGCCTGGAGTGGTAGCGGTCAAGGCACAGATACGCAGTATTTT,CAWSGSGQGTDTQYF
-,TRBJ2-5,TRBD1,TRBV4-2,TGTGCCAGCAGCTCCACAGGGGGCCAAGAGACCCAGTACTTC,CASSSTGGQETQYF